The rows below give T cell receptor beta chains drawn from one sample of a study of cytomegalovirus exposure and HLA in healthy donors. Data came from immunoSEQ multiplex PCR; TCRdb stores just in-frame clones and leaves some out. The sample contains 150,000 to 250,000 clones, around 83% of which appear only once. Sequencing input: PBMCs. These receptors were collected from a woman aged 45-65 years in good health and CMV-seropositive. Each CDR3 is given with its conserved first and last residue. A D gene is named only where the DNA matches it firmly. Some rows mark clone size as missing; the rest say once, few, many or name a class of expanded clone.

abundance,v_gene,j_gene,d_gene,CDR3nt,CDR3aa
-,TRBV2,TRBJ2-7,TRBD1,TGTGCCAGCAGCTATGCAACCGGGACAGCCCTCTACGAGCAGTACTTC,CASSYATGTALYEQYF
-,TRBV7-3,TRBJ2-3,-,TGTGCCAGCAGCGGTTTTCAGCGGGGCACAGATACGCAGTATTTT,CASSGFQRGTDTQYF
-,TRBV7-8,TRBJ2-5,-,TGTGCCAGCAGCTCCCGACTAGGTCAAGAGACCCAGTACTTC,CASSSRLGQETQYF
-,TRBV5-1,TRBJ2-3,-,TGCGCCAGCAGCCGAAGCGCGGATAGCACAGATACGCAGTATTTT,CASSRSADSTDTQYF
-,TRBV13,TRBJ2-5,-,TGTGCCAGCAGCTTAGAGGAGGCAGGCACCCAAGAGACCCAGTACTTC,CASSLEEAGTQETQYF
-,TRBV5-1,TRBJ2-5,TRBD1,TGCGCCAGCAGCCCCCAACCGACAGGGGGCGCAGAGACCCAGTACTTC,CASSPQPTGGAETQYF
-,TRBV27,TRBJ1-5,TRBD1,TGTGCCAGCAGTTCCGGGACAGGGAGGGATCAGCCCCAGCATTTT,CASSSGTGRDQPQHF
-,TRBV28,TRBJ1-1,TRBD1,TGTGCCAGCAGTCCGAATGCGGGACAGGGATGGGGGCATGAAGCTTTCTTT,CASSPNAGQGWGHEAFF
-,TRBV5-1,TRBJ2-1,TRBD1,TGCGCCAGCAGCTTGGGACAGGGGGCCTACAATGAGCAGTTCTTC,CASSLGQGAYNEQFF
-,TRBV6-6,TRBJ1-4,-,TGTGCCAGCAGTTGGCCCCTAGGCGAAAAACTGTTTTTT,CASSWPLGEKLFF
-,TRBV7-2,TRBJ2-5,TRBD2,TGTGCCAGCAGCTCGGGGGACTACAGTAGGGAGACCCAGTACTTC,CASSSGDYSRETQYF
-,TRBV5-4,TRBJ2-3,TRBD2,TGTGCCAGCAGTAGTCAGCGGGAGGGAACAGATACGCAGTATTTT,CASSSQREGTDTQYF
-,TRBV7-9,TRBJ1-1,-,TGTGCCAGCAGCTTAGGGGCAGAGAACACTGAAGCTTTCTTT,CASSLGAENTEAFF
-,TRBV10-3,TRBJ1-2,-,TGTGCCATCAGTGATAAGTCGGGTCCGATCTATGGCTACACCTTC,CAISDKSGPIYGYTF
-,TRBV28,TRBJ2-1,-,TGTGCCAGCAGTTTCCGGCTAGGACTATCGGGGCCGGCGGACAATGAGCAGCTCTTC,CASSFRLGLSGPADNEQLF
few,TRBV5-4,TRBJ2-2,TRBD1,TGTGCCAGCAGCGTCAGACAGGGACACACCGGGGAGCTGTTTTTT,CASSVRQGHTGELFF
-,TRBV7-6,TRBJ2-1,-,TGTGCCAGCAGCCCCCGGACTGGCGACTACAATGAGCAGTTCTTC,CASSPRTGDYNEQFF